The next 10 T cell receptor beta chains were all read from a single sample in a study of OX40 agonist ivuxolimab in advanced cancers. Clones were sequenced by immunoSEQ multiplex PCR, and TCRdb holds only the in-frame ones, with some missing. The sample lists about 59,000 clones; approximately 87% were seen once. The sequencing used CD4+ or CD8+ T cells sorted from blood, collected in a trial of the OX40 agonist ivuxolimab. Source of these receptors: an adult with an advanced solid tumor such as melanoma, head and neck, liver or kidney cancer.

V is TRBV5-1 and J is TRBJ2-2; D not certain. Germline CDR1 and CDR2: SGHRS and YFSETQ. CDR3 length equals 12 residues. The V end was cut by 5 bases, the J end by 6 bases, with 8 bases between. The CDR3 here is CASSWAAGELFF. For the CDR3, the DNA is TGCGCCAGCAGTTGGGCGGCCGGGGAGCTGTTTTTT.

V gene TRBV18 combines with J gene TRBJ2-2; 7 bases line up with TRBD1. CDR3 length: 15 amino acids. Per germline, CDR1 KGHSH and CDR2 LQKENI. Trimming removed 4 bases from V and 2 bases from J; junction bases left unmatched: 4. The CDR3 sequence: CASSLGQVNTGELFF. DNA of the CDR3: TGTGCCAGCTCACTAGGACAGGTTAACACCGGGGAGCTGTTTTTT.

This clone showed up just a few times. The rearrangement uses TRBV6-6 and TRBJ2-5, with TRBD1 matching over 7 bases. Germline CDR1 and CDR2: MNHNY and SVGAGI (reference sequence). V was clipped by 6 bases and J by 5 bases; unmatched bases: 6. This CDR3 is 13 amino acids long. The CDR3 region has the DNA TGTGCCAGCAGCTCGACAGGGATGGAGACCCAGTACTTC. It is translated as CASSSTGMETQYF.

The genes are TRBV18 and TRBJ2-5, with D perhaps TRBD1 or TRBD2 (5 bases each). Trimming shortened V by 6 bases and J by 3 bases, and 14 bases separated the two germline ends. Germline CDR1 KGHSH, CDR2 LQKENI. The CDR3 loop spans 14 amino acids. CDR3 DNA sequence: TGTGCCAGCTCTCCCTGGGAGACAGAAGAGACCCAGTACTTC. It translates to CASSPWETEETQYF.

J is TRBJ2-7 and V is TRBV9, with 8 nucleotides matching TRBD2. Trimming at V came to 0 bases and at J to 2 bases, leaving 4 bases not matched to a gene. CDR3 length equals 15 residues. Germline assignment: CDR1 SGDLS and CDR2 YYNGEE. The CDR3 coding sequence is TGTGCCAGCAGCGTAGGTCTAGCGGGCACCTACGAGCAGTACTTC. Protein sequence: CASSVGLAGTYEQYF.

This clone occurred a few times. The rearrangement links TRBV29-1 to TRBJ1-1; D ambiguous. The V end was cut by 0 bases, the J end by 3 bases, with 5 bases between. The CDR3 length is 12 residues. Germline V gene lookup returns CDR1 SQVTM and CDR2 ANQGSEA. The CDR3 protein is CSVEEVDTEAFF. The CDR3 DNA follows: TGCAGCGTTGAAGAGGTTGACACTGAAGCTTTCTTT.

The genes are TRBV11-2 and TRBJ1-5; 9 nucleotides match TRBD1. The J segment lost 3 bases and the V segment lost 5 bases, leaving 5 bases of the junction unmatched. Germline CDR1 SGHAT, CDR2 FQNNGV. The CDR3 covers 15 residues. For the CDR3, the DNA is TGTGCCAGCAGCCCCCGGGACAGGGACAATCAGCCCCAGCATTTT. Residues: CASSPRDRDNQPQHF.

V gene TRBV6-6 combines with J gene TRBJ1-2, with 7 bases fitting TRBD1. Germline CDR1 and CDR2: MNHNY and SVGAGI (reference sequence). The CDR3 extends over 14 amino acids. Trimming removed 4 bases from V and 6 bases from J; junction bases left unmatched: 8. CDR3 sequence (DNA): TGTGCCAGCAGTTCCCAGGGGGGGCAGAATGGCTACACCTTC. This codes for CASSSQGGQNGYTF.

The V and J genes are TRBV29-1 and TRBJ1-2; 10 positions agree with TRBD1. The CDR3 length is 16 residues. The germline V gene has CDR1 SQVTM and CDR2 ANQGSEA. CDR3 loop: CRHYSGTGEGGKGYTF. As DNA, the CDR3 is TGCAGACACTACTCCGGGACAGGGGAGGGCGGAAAGGGCTACACCTTC.

This rearrangement joins TRBV11-3 to TRBJ2-1, with 9 nucleotides matching TRBD2. Germline V lookup: CDR1 SGHNT, CDR2 YENEEA. V dropped 4 bases and J dropped 8; count of bases not matched to a gene: 9. The length of the CDR3 is 15 residues. The CDR3 region is CASSSNSGSGYEQFF. CDR3 in DNA: TGTGCCAGCAGCTCTAATAGCGGGAGCGGGTATGAGCAGTTCTTC.